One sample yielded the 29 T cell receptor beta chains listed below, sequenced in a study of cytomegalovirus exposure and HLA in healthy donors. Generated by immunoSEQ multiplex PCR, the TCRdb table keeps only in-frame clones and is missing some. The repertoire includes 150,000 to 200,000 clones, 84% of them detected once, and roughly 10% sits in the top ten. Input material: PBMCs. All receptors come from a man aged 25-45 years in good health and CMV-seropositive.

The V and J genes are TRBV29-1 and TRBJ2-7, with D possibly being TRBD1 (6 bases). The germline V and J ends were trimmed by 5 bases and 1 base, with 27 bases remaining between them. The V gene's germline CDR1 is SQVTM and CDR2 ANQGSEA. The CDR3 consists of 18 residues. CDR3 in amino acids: CSVPRGEKRGKLSYEQYF. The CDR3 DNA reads TGCAGCGTTCCCAGGGGTGAAAAGAGGGGAAAACTTTCCTACGAGCAGTACTTC.

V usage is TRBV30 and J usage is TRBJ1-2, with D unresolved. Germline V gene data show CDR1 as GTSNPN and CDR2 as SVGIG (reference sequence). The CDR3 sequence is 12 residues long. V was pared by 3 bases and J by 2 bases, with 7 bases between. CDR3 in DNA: TGTGCCTGGAGGGGCAGGAACTATGGCTACACCTTC. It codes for CAWRGRNYGYTF.

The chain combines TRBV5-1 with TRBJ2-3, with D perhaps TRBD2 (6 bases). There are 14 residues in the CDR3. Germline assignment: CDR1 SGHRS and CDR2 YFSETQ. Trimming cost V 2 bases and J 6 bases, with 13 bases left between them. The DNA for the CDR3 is TGCGCCAGCAGCTTAGGGGACTGGACGGATACGCAGTATTTT. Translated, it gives CASSLGDWTDTQYF.

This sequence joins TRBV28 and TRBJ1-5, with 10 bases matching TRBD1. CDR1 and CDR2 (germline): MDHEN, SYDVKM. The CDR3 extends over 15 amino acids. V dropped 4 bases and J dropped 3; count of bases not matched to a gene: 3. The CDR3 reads CASSSTGGNNQPQHF. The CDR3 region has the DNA TGTGCCAGCAGTTCGACAGGGGGCAACAATCAGCCCCAGCATTTT.

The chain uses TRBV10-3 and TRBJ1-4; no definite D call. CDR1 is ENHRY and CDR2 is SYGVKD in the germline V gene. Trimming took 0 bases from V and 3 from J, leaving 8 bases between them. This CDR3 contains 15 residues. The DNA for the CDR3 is TGTGCCATCAGTGAGTCCACCGAGGCTAATGAAAAACTGTTTTTT. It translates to CAISESTEANEKLFF.

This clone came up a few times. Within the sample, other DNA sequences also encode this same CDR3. This CDR3 reads CASSFGGNYGYTF. CDR3 in DNA: TGTGCCAGCAGTTTCGGGGGGAACTATGGCTACACCTTC. The chain joins TRBV28 to TRBJ1-2; maybe TRBD1 (5 bases). Trimming stripped 3 bases from V and 2 bases from J, with 7 bases between. This CDR3 comprises 13 residues. Germline-derived CDR1 and CDR2 are MDHEN and SYDVKM.

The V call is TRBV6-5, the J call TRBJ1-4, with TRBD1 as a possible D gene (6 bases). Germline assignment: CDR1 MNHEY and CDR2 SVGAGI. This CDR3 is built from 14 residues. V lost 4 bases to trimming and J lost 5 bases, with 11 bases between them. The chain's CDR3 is CASSSTGANEKLFF. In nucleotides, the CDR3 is TGTGCCAGCAGTTCGACAGGAGCGAATGAAAAACTGTTTTTT.

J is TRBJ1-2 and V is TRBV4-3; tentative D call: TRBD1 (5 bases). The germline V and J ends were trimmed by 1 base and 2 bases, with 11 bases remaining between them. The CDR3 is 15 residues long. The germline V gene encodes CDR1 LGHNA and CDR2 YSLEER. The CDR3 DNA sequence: TGCGCCAGCAGCCAAGGCCCAGGGTCAAACTATGGCTACACCTTC. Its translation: CASSQGPGSNYGYTF.

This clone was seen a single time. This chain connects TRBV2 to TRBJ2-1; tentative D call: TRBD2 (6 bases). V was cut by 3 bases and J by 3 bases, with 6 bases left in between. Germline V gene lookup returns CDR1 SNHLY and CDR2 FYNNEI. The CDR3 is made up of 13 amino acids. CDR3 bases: TGTGCCAGCAGTGAGGACTACTACAATGAGCAGTTCTTC. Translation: CASSEDYYNEQFF.

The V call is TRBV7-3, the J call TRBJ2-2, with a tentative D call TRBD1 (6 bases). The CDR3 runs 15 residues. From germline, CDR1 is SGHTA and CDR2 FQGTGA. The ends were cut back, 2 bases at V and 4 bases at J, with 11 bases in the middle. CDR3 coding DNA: TGTGCCAGCAGCTTACCCCTGACAGGCACCGGGGAGCTGTTTTTT. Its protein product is CASSLPLTGTGELFF.

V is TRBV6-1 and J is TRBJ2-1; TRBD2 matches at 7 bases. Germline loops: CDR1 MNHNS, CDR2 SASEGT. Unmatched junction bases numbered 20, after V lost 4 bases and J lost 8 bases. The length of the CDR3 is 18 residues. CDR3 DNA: TGTGCCAGCAGTGGGGAAGGGAACTTTGCGGGGAGGGGCGATGAGCAGTTCTTC. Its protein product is CASSGEGNFAGRGDEQFF.

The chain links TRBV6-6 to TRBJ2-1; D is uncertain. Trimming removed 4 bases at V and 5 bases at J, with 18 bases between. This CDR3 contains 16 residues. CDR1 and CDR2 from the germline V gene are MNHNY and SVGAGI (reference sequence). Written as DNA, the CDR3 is TGTGCCAGCAGTTCCTCAGGAGCCCAGTCGCACAATGAGCAGTTCTTC. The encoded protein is CASSSSGAQSHNEQFF.

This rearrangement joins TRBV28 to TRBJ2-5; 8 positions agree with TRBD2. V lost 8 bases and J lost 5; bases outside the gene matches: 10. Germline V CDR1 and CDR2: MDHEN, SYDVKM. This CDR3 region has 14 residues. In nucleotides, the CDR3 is TGTGCCAGCGGACATACTAGCGGCACGGAGACCCAGTACTTC. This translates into CASGHTSGTETQYF. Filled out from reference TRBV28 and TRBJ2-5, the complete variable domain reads DVKVTQSSRYLVKRTGEKVFLECVQDMDHENMFWYRQDPGLGLRLIYFSYDVKMKEKGDIPEGYSVSREKKERFSLILESASTNQTSMYLCASGHTSGTETQYFGPGTRLLVL.

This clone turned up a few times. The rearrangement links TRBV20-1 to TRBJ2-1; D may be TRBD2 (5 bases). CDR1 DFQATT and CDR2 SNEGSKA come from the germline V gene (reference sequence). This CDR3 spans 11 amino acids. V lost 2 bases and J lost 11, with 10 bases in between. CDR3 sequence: CSARREPQQFF. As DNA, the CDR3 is TGCAGTGCTAGAAGGGAGCCTCAGCAGTTCTTC.

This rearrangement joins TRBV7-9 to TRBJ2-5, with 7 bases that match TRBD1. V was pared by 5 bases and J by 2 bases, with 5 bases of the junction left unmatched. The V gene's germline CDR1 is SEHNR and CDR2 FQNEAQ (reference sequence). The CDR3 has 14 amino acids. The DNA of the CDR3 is TGTGCCAGCAGCCCGGGGACAGTTCAAGAGACCCAGTACTTC. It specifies CASSPGTVQETQYF.

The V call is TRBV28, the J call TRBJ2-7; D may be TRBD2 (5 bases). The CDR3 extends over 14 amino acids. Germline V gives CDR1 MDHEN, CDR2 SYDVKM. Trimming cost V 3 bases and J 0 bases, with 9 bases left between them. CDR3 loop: CASSFSSDSYEQYF. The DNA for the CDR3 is TGTGCCAGCAGTTTTAGTAGCGACTCCTACGAGCAGTACTTC. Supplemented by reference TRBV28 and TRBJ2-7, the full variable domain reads DVKVTQSSRYLVKRTGEKVFLECVQDMDHENMFWYRQDPGLGLRLIYFSYDVKMKEKGDIPEGYSVSREKKERFSLILESASTNQTSMYLCASSFSSDSYEQYFGPGTRLTVT.

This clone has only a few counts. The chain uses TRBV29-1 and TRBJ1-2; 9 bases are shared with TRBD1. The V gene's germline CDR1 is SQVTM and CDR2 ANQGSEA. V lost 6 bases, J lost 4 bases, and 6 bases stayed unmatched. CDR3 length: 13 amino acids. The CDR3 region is CSVRTGDGYGYTF. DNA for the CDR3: TGCAGCGTCCGGACAGGGGACGGCTATGGCTACACCTTC.

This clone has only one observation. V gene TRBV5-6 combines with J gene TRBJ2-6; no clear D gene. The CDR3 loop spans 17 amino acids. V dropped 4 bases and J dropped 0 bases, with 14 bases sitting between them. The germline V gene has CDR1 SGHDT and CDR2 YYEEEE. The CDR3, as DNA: TGTGCCAGCAGCCTCTGGGCCGAGAGCTCTGGGGCCAACGTCCTGACTTTC. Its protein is CASSLWAESSGANVLTF.

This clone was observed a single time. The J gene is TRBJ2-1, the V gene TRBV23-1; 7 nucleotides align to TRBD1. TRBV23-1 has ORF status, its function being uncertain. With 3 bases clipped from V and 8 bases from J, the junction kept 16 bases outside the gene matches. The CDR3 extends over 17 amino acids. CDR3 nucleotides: TGCGCCAGCAGTCAGATTTCGACAGGGACAAGCACCTATGAGCAGTTCTTC. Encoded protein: CASSQISTGTSTYEQFF.

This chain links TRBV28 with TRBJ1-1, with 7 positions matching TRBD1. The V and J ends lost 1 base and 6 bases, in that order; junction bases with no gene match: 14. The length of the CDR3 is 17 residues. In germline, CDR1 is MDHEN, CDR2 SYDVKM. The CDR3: CASSLYIGEGGQSEAFF. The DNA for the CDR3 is TGTGCCAGCAGTTTATACATCGGTGAAGGGGGCCAGTCTGAAGCTTTCTTT.

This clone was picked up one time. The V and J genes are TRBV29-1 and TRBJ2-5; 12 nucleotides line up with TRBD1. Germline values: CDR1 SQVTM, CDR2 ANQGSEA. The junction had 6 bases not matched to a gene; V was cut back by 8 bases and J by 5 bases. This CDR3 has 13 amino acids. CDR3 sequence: CSYKGQGAETQYF. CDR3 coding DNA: TGCAGCTACAAGGGACAGGGGGCGGAGACCCAGTACTTC.

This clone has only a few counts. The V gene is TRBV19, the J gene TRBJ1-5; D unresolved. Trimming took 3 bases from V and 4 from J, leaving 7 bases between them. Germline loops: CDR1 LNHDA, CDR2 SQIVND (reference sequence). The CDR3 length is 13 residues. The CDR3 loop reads CASSMSTNQPQHF. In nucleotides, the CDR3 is TGTGCCAGTAGTATGTCCACTAATCAGCCCCAGCATTTT.

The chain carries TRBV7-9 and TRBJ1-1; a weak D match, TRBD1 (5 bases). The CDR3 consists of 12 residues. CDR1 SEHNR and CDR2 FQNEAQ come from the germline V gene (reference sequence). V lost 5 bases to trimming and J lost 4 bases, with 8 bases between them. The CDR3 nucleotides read TGTGCCAGCAGCCCAGGGTTCACTGAAGCTTTCTTT. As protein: CASSPGFTEAFF.

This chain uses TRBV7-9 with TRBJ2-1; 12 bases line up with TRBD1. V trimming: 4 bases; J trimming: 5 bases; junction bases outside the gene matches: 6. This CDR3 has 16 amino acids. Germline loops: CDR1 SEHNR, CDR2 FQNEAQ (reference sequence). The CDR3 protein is CASSSRDRGLHNEQFF. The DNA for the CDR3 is TGTGCCAGCAGCTCCCGGGACAGGGGGCTTCACAATGAGCAGTTCTTC.

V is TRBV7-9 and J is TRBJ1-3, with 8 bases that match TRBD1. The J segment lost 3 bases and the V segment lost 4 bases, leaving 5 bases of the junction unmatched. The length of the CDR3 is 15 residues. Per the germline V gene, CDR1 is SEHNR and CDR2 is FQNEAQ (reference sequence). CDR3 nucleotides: TGTGCCAGCAGCTGGGGCAGGGGGCGTGGAAACACCATATATTTT. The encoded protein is CASSWGRGRGNTIYF.

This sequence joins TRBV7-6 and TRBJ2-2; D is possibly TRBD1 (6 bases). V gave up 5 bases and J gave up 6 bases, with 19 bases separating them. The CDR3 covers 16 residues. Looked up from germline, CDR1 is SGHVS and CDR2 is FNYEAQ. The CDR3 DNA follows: TGTGCCAGCAGCGTCAACCTTAAGGGGGTTGCCGGGGAGCTGTTTTTT. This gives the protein CASSVNLKGVAGELFF.

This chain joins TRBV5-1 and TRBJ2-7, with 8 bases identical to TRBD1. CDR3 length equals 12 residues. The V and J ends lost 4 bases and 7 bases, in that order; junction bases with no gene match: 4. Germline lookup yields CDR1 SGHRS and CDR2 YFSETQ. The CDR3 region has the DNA TGCGCCAGCAGCGGACAGGGTCGGGAGCAGTACTTC. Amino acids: CASSGQGREQYF.

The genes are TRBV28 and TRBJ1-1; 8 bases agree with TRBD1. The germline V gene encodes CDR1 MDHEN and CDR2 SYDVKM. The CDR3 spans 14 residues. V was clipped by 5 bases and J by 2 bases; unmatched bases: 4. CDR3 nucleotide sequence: TGTGCCAGCAGTCGCGGGACAGGAAACACTGAAGCTTTCTTT. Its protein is CASSRGTGNTEAFF.

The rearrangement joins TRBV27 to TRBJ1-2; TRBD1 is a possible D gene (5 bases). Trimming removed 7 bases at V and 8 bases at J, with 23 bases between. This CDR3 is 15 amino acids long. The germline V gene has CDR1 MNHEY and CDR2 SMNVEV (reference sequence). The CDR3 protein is CASTPNSQWGGGYTF. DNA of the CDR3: TGTGCCAGCACTCCCAATAGTCAATGGGGGGGAGGCTACACCTTC.